These T cell receptor beta chains were read from a single sample in a study of CD8+ T cells in alopecia areata. Method: immunoSEQ multiplex PCR; TCRdb's copy keeps in-frame clones and lacks some. Found here are approximately 180,000 clones, about 60% of them singletons; the top ten hold under 15%. The sequenced sample was CD4+ T cells sorted from blood, obtained at week 0. The receptor set was obtained from a human donor with alopecia areata. Both conserved end residues are part of each CDR3. Fields, in order: J gene, D gene, V gene, clone size, CDR3 DNA, CDR3 protein. The D gene is left open where the match is weak. The size of a clone is reported for some rows only, either as once, few or many, or as a class for expanded clones.

TRBJ1-4	TRBD1	TRBV27	.	TGTGCCAGCAGTTTACACCGGACAGGGAGTAATGAAAAACTGTTTTTT	CASSLHRTGSNEKLFF
TRBJ2-1	TRBD2	TRBV27	few	TGTGCCAGCAGTCCCCGGACTAGCGGCTCTTACAATGAGCAGTTCTTC	CASSPRTSGSYNEQFF
TRBJ1-6	.	TRBV25-1	once	TGTGCCAGCAGCCTCTCGGGGGGATCCTATAATTCACCCCTCCACTTT	CASSLSGGSYNSPLHF
TRBJ1-5	.	TRBV29-1	few	TGCAGCGTCGCAAACGTCTCTCAGCCCCAGCATTTT	CSVANVSQPQHF
TRBJ2-7	.	TRBV7-9	.	TGTGCCAGCGAGGGGGGCTTGTCGTACGAGCAGTACTTC	CASEGGLSYEQYF
TRBJ2-5	.	TRBV7-9	.	TGTGCCAGCAGCTCCGGCGGTAGGGAGACCCAGTACTTC	CASSSGGRETQYF
TRBJ1-2	.	TRBV6-1	few	TGTGCCAGCAGCGCTTCAACTAACTATGGCTACACCTTC	CASSASTNYGYTF
TRBJ2-4	.	TRBV30	few	TGTGCCTGGAGTGTACGGGGGATAGCCAAAAACATTCAGTACTTC	CAWSVRGIAKNIQYF
TRBJ2-4	.	TRBV7-9	.	TGTGCCAGCAGCTTACGGGCCGGGGGAACCAAAAACATTCAGTACTTC	CASSLRAGGTKNIQYF
TRBJ1-5	.	TRBV5-1	.	TGCGCCAGCAGCTTGGGAACAGGAAGTCAGCCCCAGCATTTT	CASSLGTGSQPQHF
TRBJ1-1	.	TRBV4-1	once	TGCGCCAGCAGCCATATCCTCGGACGGACCATGAACACTGAAGCTTTCTTT	CASSHILGRTMNTEAFF
TRBJ2-5	.	TRBV25-1	.	TGTGCCAGCAGTGCCTCCCAAGAGACCCAGTACTTC	CASSASQETQYF
TRBJ1-1	.	TRBV7-9	.	TGTGCCAGCAGCTTAGCAGGAGGGTCCGGTGAAGCTTTCTTT	CASSLAGGSGEAFF
TRBJ1-2	.	TRBV29-1	.	TGCAGCGTTGAATCAGGGTCCTATGGCTACACCTTC	CSVESGSYGYTF
TRBJ2-3	TRBD1	TRBV30	.	TGTGCCTGGAGTAACAGGGGCGCGTTCACAGATACGCAGTATTTT	CAWSNRGAFTDTQYF
TRBJ1-2	.	TRBV29-1	.	TGCAGCGTTGAAGAAGGGGTGGGCTATGGCTACACCTTC	CSVEEGVGYGYTF
TRBJ1-5	.	TRBV11-2	.	TGTGCCAGCAGCCGAGGCCCAGGGTCGGAGCAGCCCCAGCATTTT	CASSRGPGSEQPQHF
TRBJ1-5	.	TRBV5-6	.	TGTGCCAGCACCCCCAAGGGGTGGGACAATCAGCCCCAGCATTTT	CASTPKGWDNQPQHF
TRBJ1-5	.	TRBV4-1	.	TGCGCCAGCAGCCAACAGGGAGGCAATCAGCCCCAGCATTTT	CASSQQGGNQPQHF
TRBJ2-7	TRBD2	TRBV15	.	TGTGCCACCAGCAGACCTAGCGGCGAGCAGTACTTC	CATSRPSGEQYF
TRBJ1-5	.	TRBV18	.	TGTGCCAGCTCACCACCGGGGTCCGATTATAGCAATCAGCCCCAGCATTTT	CASSPPGSDYSNQPQHF
TRBJ1-2	.	TRBV4-1	few	TGCGCCAGCAGCCAAGAAATCCAGGGGAACTATGGCTACACCTTC	CASSQEIQGNYGYTF
TRBJ2-7	TRBD1	TRBV2	.	TGTGCCAGCGGCATTCCGGGACAGGGTATCCACGAGCAGTACTTC	CASGIPGQGIHEQYF
TRBJ2-3	TRBD1	TRBV4-1	.	TGCGCCAGCAGCCAAGGACGGTCTCCGGGACAGGGCTTCAATGGTACGCAGTATTTT	CASSQGRSPGQGFNGTQYF
TRBJ2-3	.	TRBV28	.	TGTGCCAGCAGTTTGAGTCTAGCAGATACGCAGTATTTT	CASSLSLADTQYF
TRBJ2-5	.	TRBV19	few	TGTGCCAGTAGTATGAGGGGCCTGGGGTACCAAGAGACCCAGTACTTC	CASSMRGLGYQETQYF
TRBJ2-2	TRBD1	TRBV2	.	TGTGCCAGCAGTGAAGGACAGGGTGCCGGGGAGCTGTTTTTT	CASSEGQGAGELFF
TRBJ1-2	TRBD1	TRBV15	few	TGTGCCACCAGCAGAGCACAGGGGGGAGGCTACACCTTC	CATSRAQGGGYTF
TRBJ2-5	TRBD2	TRBV7-7	once	TGTGCCAGCAGCTCCACTAGCGGGGGCCAAGAGACCCAGTACTTC	CASSSTSGGQETQYF
TRBJ1-2	TRBD1	TRBV29-1	.	TGCAGCGTTGAAGATCGGGACAGGGGGCGACGGGGCTACACCTTC	CSVEDRDRGRRGYTF
TRBJ1-4	.	TRBV6-5	.	TGTGCCAGCAGTTGGACCTTGGGGACTAATGAAAAACTGTTTTTT	CASSWTLGTNEKLFF
TRBJ2-2	.	TRBV9	once	TGTGCCAGCAGCCGAAGAGCGGATCCAGGGGGGGAGCTGTTTTTT	CASSRRADPGGELFF
TRBJ1-2	.	TRBV6-5	.	TGTGCCAGCAGGGCTCGTGGCACCTCTAACTATGGCTACACCTTC	CASRARGTSNYGYTF
TRBJ1-5	.	TRBV29-1	.	TGCAGCGTTGAAGGGGGGTCAGGGGGCAATCAGCCCCAGCATTTT	CSVEGGSGGNQPQHF
TRBJ2-3	.	TRBV29-1	.	TGCAGCGTTGGGACCGTCGATACGCAGTATTTT	CSVGTVDTQYF
TRBJ1-1	.	TRBV19	.	TGTGCCAGTACCCAGGGGATTGACACTGAAGCTTTCTTT	CASTQGIDTEAFF
TRBJ1-2	.	TRBV6-6	.	TGTGCCAGCAGTTACTCGGCAGATGGGGGCTACACCTTC	CASSYSADGGYTF
TRBJ1-1	.	TRBV2	few	TGTGCCAGCAGTGAAAGCAGGGTCAAGTCTGAAGCTTTCTTT	CASSESRVKSEAFF
TRBJ1-2	.	TRBV29-1	.	TGCAGCGTTGAAGTTCGGGCAGGGGCTGATGGCTACACCTTC	CSVEVRAGADGYTF
TRBJ1-6	.	TRBV4-2	.	TGTGCCAGCAGCCAAGATACGGACTTCTGGGTAGCCCTCCACTTT	CASSQDTDFWVALHF
TRBJ2-1	.	TRBV4-2	few	TGTGCCAGCAGCCAAGATGTGGCGTCTTCTTCCTACAATGAGCAGTTCTTC	CASSQDVASSSYNEQFF